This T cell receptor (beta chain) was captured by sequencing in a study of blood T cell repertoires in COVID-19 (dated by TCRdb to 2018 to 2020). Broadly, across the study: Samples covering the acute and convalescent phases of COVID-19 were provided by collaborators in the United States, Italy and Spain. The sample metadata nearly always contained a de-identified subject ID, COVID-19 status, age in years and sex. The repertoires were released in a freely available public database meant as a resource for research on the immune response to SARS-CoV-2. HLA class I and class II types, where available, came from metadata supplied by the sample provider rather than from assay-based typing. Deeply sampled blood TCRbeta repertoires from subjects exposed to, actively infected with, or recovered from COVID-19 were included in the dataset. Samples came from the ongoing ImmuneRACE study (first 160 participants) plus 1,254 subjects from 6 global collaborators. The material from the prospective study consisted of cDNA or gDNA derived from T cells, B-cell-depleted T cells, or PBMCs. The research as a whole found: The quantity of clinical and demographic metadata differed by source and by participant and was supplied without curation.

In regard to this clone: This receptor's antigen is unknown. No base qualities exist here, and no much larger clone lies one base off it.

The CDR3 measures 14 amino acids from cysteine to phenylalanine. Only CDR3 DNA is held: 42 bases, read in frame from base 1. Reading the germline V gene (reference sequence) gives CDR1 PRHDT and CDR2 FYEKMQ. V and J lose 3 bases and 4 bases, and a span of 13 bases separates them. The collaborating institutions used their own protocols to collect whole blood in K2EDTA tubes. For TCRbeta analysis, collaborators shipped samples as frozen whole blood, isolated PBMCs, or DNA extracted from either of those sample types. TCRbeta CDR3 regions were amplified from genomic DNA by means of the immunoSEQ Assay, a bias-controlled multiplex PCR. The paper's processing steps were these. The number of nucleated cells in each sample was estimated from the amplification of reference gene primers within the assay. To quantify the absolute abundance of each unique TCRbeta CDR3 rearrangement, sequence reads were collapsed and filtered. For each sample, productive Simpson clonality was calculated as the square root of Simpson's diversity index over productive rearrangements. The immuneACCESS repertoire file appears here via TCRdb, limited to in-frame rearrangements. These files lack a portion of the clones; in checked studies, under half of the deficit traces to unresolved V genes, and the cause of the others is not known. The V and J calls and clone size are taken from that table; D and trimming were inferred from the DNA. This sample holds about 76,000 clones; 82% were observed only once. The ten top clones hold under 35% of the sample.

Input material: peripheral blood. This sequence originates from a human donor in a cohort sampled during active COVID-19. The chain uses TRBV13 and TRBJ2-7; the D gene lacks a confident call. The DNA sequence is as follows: TGTGCCAGCAGCTTTGGGCAGTTCGAATACGAGCAGTACTTC. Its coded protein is CASSFGQFEYEQYF.